The 30 T cell receptor beta chains presented below share a single source sample, sequenced in a study of T cell repertoires in cytomegalovirus infection. Their antigens remain unidentified. TCRdb re-derived calls from the reads in MiXCR, one entry per CDR3 protein. Of 28,000 or so distinct CDR3 sequences detected, 15% to 20% appear once; the ten largest clones hold about 82%. The material was CD8+ T cells from cultured PBMCs, obtained from culture after CMV antigen stimulation. Receptor source: a human donor in good health (CMV status not recorded). Some clones in this sample may be carry-over from other donors' samples.

This clonotype was counted only a few times. The genes are TRBV7-8 and TRBJ1-5, with D unclear. The length of the CDR3 is 17 residues. Germline CDR1 and CDR2: SGHVS and FQNEAQ. V was trimmed by 2 bases and J by 0 bases, leaving 14 bases between them. The CDR3: CASSLSPAKYSNQPQHF. The CDR3 nucleotides read TGTGCCAGCAGCTTAAGCCCCGCCAAGTATAGCAATCAGCCCCAGCATTTT.

The chain joins TRBV6-5 to TRBJ1-3; D possibly corresponds to TRBD1 (6 bases). Trimming stripped 5 bases from V and 2 bases from J, with 16 bases between. The germline CDR1 and CDR2 sequences are MNHEY and SVGAGI. The CDR3 loop spans 16 amino acids. In DNA, the CDR3 is TGTGCCAGCAGTCCCACAACAGGGAGCGCTGGAAACACCATATATTTT. It codes for CASSPTTGSAGNTIYF.

The chain carries TRBV6-8 and TRBJ2-2; D gene uncertain. Trimming took off 5 bases at V and 9 bases at J, with 13 bases between the two ends. Germline values: CDR1 MNHGY, CDR2 SAAAGT. CDR3 length: 13 residues. CDR3 loop: CASSPSRVRELFF. As DNA, the CDR3 is TGTGCCAGCAGTCCAAGTCGGGTGAGGGAGCTGTTTTTT.

This clonotype has a handful of counts. V gene TRBV27 combines with J gene TRBJ2-7; 16 bases align to TRBD2. Trimming cost V 5 bases and J 2 bases; bases outside gene matches: 0. The CDR3 sequence is 15 residues long. CDR1 and CDR2 from the germline V gene are MNHEY and SMNVEV (reference sequence). The CDR3 DNA sequence: TGTGCCAGCAGTGGGACTAGCGGGGGGGCCTACGAGCAGTACTTC. This sequence encodes CASSGTSGGAYEQYF.

J is TRBJ1-1 and V is TRBV7-9; a weak D match, TRBD1 (5 bases). The CDR3 spans 15 residues. Germline V gene sequence: CDR1 SEHNR, CDR2 FQNEAQ (reference sequence). V dropped 2 bases and J dropped 1 base, with 11 bases sitting between them. The CDR3 reads CASSLNPGTNTEAFF. The CDR3 coding sequence is TGTGCCAGCAGCTTAAATCCTGGGACGAACACTGAAGCTTTCTTT.

This chain's CDR3 is CASSLAADTQYF. DNA of the CDR3: TGCGCCAGCAGCTTGGCTGCAGATACGCAGTATTTT. V usage is TRBV5-1 and J usage is TRBJ2-3, with D hard to call. Trimming removed 0 bases from V and 4 bases from J, with 3 bases in between. This CDR3 contains 12 residues. Germline CDR1 is SGHRS and CDR2 is YFSETQ.

This clonotype was seen at least ten times. The rearrangement links TRBV19 to TRBJ2-1; TRBD1 aligns across 8 bases. CDR1 LNHDA and CDR2 SQIVND come from the germline V gene (reference sequence). The CDR3 runs to 15 residues. The trim removed 5 bases at V and 4 bases at J, leaving 7 bases unmatched. The DNA for the CDR3 is TGTGCCAGTAGTCCCGGACAGGGTGGTTACAATGAGCAGTTCTTC. It yields the protein CASSPGQGGYNEQFF.

The rearrangement joins TRBV11-2 to TRBJ2-7; 7 positions match TRBD2. After removal of 5 bases from V and 2 bases from J, the junction contained 6 bases not matched to a gene. Germline-derived CDR1 and CDR2 are SGHAT and FQNNGV. This CDR3 comprises 14 residues. The CDR3, as DNA: TGTGCCAGCAGCCTGATCGGGGGGACCTACGAGCAGTACTTC. Translating it yields CASSLIGGTYEQYF.

This clonotype was counted between two and nine times. The genes are TRBV7-9 and TRBJ1-2, with D maybe TRBD1 (6 bases). The germline CDR1 and CDR2 sequences are SEHNR and FQNEAQ (reference sequence). This CDR3 has 14 amino acids. V lost 11 bases and J lost 1, with 17 bases in between. The CDR3 spells CAAEGDTDNYGYTF. CDR3 DNA: TGTGCCGCTGAGGGGGACACCGATAACTATGGCTACACCTTC. Combining the CDR3 with reference TRBV7-9 and TRBJ1-2 gives the whole variable domain DTGVSQNPRHKITKRGQNVTFRCDPISEHNRLYWYRQTLGQGPEFLTYFQNEAQLEKSRLLSDRFSAERPKGSFSTLEIQRTEQGDSAMYLCAAEGDTDNYGYTFGSGTRLTVV.

The CDR3 coding sequence is TGTGCCAGCAGCTTATTCCCCCTACTGAACACTGAAGCTTTCTTT. Translation: CASSLFPLLNTEAFF. This chain uses TRBV7-2 with TRBJ1-1; D gene ambiguous. Per the germline V gene, CDR1 is SGHTA and CDR2 is FQGNSA. The CDR3 has 15 amino acids. The V and J ends lost 2 bases and 0 bases respectively, with 10 bases between them.

The chain links TRBV12-3 or TRBV12-4 to TRBJ1-1; D is possibly TRBD1 (6 bases). The CDR3 totals 12 residues. Trimming cost V 6 bases and J 5 bases, with 10 bases left between them. The CDR3 DNA is TGTGCCAGCAGGGGGGGGGCGACTGAAGCTTTCTTT. Its translation: CASRGGATEAFF.

This clonotype turned up a few times. The rearrangement uses TRBV19 and TRBJ1-1; 7 bases fit TRBD1. Germline V gene sequence: CDR1 LNHDA, CDR2 SQIVND (reference sequence). After removal of 3 bases from V and 2 bases from J, the junction contained 12 bases not matched to a gene. CDR3 length: 17 residues. The CDR3 loop reads CASSIPRYRGPNTEAFF. DNA for the CDR3: TGTGCCAGTAGTATCCCGAGGTACAGGGGACCAAACACTGAAGCTTTCTTT.

This rearrangement joins TRBV7-2 to TRBJ1-2, with D possibly being TRBD1 (5 bases). The germline CDR1 and CDR2 sequences are SGHTA and FQGNSA. CDR3 length: 14 amino acids. V was trimmed by 5 bases and J by 4 bases, leaving 14 bases between them. CDR3 coding DNA: TGTGCCAGCAGCCCATCGGGAGGGACCTATGGCTACACCTTC. The encoded protein is CASSPSGGTYGYTF.

This clonotype has a handful of counts. V usage is TRBV7-9 and J usage is TRBJ2-7; D call uncertain. CDR1 and CDR2 from the germline V gene are SEHNR and FQNEAQ (reference sequence). The CDR3 totals 12 residues. The V end was cut by 2 bases, the J end by 5 bases, with 7 bases between. The CDR3 DNA reads TGTGCCAGCAGCTTAAGCATCGACGAGCAGTACTTC. Residues: CASSLSIDEQYF.

This clonotype occurred a few times. The rearrangement uses TRBV7-2 and TRBJ2-7; no clear D. Per germline, CDR1 SGHTA and CDR2 FQGNSA. Trimming cost V 1 base and J 7 bases, with 11 bases left between them. CDR3 length: 13 residues. The CDR3 coding sequence is TGTGCCAGCAGCTTAGTAGTAAGTTGGGAGCAGTACTTC. Translation gives CASSLVVSWEQYF.

The sample holds a few counts of this clonotype. The genes are TRBV7-3 and TRBJ2-5; 9 bases map to TRBD2. V trimming: 1 base; J trimming: 1 base; junction bases outside the gene matches: 7. The CDR3 has 17 amino acids. Germline V gene data show CDR1 as SGHTA and CDR2 as FQGTGA. As DNA, the CDR3 is TGTGCCAGCAGCTTAAAGCCTAGCGGGGCTTTCCAAGAGACCCAGTACTTC. This codes for CASSLKPSGAFQETQYF.

The chain links TRBV5-6 to TRBJ2-3; 9 nucleotides align to TRBD1. V gave up 1 base and J gave up 2 bases; unmatched junction bases: 8. Germline V gene lookup returns CDR1 SGHDT and CDR2 YYEEEE. CDR3 length: 17 amino acids. In DNA, the CDR3 is TGTGCCAGCAGCTTGCGGACGGGACAGGGTCCCACAGATACGCAGTATTTT. Amino acids: CASSLRTGQGPTDTQYF.

In its sample, this clonotype was seen many times. The chain combines TRBV11-2 with TRBJ2-3; TRBD1 matches at 9 bases. Trimming removed 5 bases from V and 5 bases from J; junction bases left unmatched: 8. This CDR3 has 15 amino acids. Germline CDR1 is SGHAT and CDR2 is FQNNGV. The CDR3 DNA sequence: TGTGCCAGCAGCCTTCGACAGGGGGGAAGAGATACGCAGTATTTT. Translating it yields CASSLRQGGRDTQYF.

The chain is built from TRBV9 and TRBJ1-3; 9 bases align to TRBD1. CDR1 and CDR2 (germline): SGDLS, YYNGEE. The CDR3 covers 16 residues. With 3 bases clipped from V and 3 bases from J, the junction kept 7 bases outside the gene matches. CDR3 sequence: CASSERLGQGGNTIYF. CDR3 nucleotide sequence: TGTGCCAGCAGCGAACGCCTGGGACAGGGTGGAAACACCATATATTTT.

The chain couples TRBV5-6 to TRBJ2-7; TRBD1 aligns across 9 bases. The V segment lost 0 bases and the J segment 1 base; nucleotides outside the gene matches: 2. The length of the CDR3 is 15 residues. CDR1 SGHDT and CDR2 YYEEEE come from the germline V gene. The CDR3 DNA reads TGTGCCAGCAGCTTGGGACAGGGGGGATCCTACGAGCAGTACTTC. This gives the protein CASSLGQGGSYEQYF.

This clonotype was found a few times. The CDR3 sequence is CASSGHRDKGNIQYF. DNA for the CDR3: TGCGCCAGCAGCGGCCACCGGGACAAAGGAAACATTCAGTACTTC. The chain links TRBV4-1 to TRBJ2-4, with D perhaps matching TRBD1 (6 bases). Germline V gene lookup returns CDR1 MGHRA and CDR2 YSYEKL. Between the trimmed V and J ends, which lost 5 bases and 6 bases, there was a span of 17 bases. CDR3 length: 15 amino acids.

This clonotype was seen only a few times. The CDR3, as DNA: TGTGCCAGCAGACTACAGGGATGGGACGACACTGAAGCTTTCTTT. Translation: CASRLQGWDDTEAFF. The chain carries TRBV6-1 and TRBJ1-1; possible D gene TRBD1, 6 bases. Germline V gene lookup returns CDR1 MNHNS and CDR2 SASEGT. V lost 6 bases and J 3 bases, leaving 17 bases between the germline ends. This CDR3 has 15 amino acids.

This clonotype has just one count. The chain carries TRBV20-1 and TRBJ2-7, with D maybe TRBD2 (6 bases). Deletions cut 4 bases from V and 0 bases from J, with 22 bases between. The CDR3 spans 17 residues. Germline V CDR1 and CDR2: DFQATT, SNEGSKA (reference sequence). The chain's CDR3 is CSATKYILATGSYEQYF. DNA of the CDR3: TGCAGTGCTACCAAATACATACTAGCTACGGGCTCCTACGAGCAGTACTTC.

The J gene is TRBJ2-7, the V gene TRBV7-2; 9 nucleotides agree with TRBD1. From germline, CDR1 is SGHTA and CDR2 FQGNSA. CDR3 length: 14 residues. Trimming removed 1 base from V and 3 bases from J; junction bases left unmatched: 1. DNA of the CDR3: TGTGCCAGCAGCTTAGGACAGGGGGACTACGAGCAGTACTTC. Residues: CASSLGQGDYEQYF. The full variable domain, with the rest looked up from reference TRBV7-2 and TRBJ2-7, is GAGVSQSPSNKVTEKGKDVELRCDPISGHTALYWYRQSLGQGLEFLIYFQGNSAPDKSGLPSDRFSAERTGGSVSTLTIQRTQQEDSAVYLCASSLGQGDYEQYFGPGTRLTVT.

The genes are TRBV7-6 and TRBJ2-6; D gene ambiguous. V was trimmed by 0 bases and J by 2 bases, leaving 8 bases between them. Germline-derived CDR1 and CDR2 are SGHVS and FNYEAQ. There are 16 residues in the CDR3. The CDR3 region has the DNA TGTGCCAGCAGCTTAGCGCGGAACACTGGGGCCAACGTCCTGACTTTC. This gives the protein CASSLARNTGANVLTF.

This clonotype appeared once. The chain links TRBV7-9 to TRBJ2-5; TRBD1 is a possible D gene (6 bases). V was shortened by 5 bases and J by 3 bases, with 19 bases between the two germline ends. The CDR3 loop spans 16 amino acids. Germline CDR1 is SEHNR and CDR2 is FQNEAQ (reference sequence). The CDR3, as DNA: TGTGCCAGCAGCCCCCCGGCAGGGGCCACTGAAGAGACCCAGTACTTC. Protein product: CASSPPAGATEETQYF.

The chain has TRBV7-2 and TRBJ2-1; 10 nucleotides line up with TRBD2. With 2 bases clipped from V and 5 bases from J, the junction kept 6 bases outside the gene matches. This CDR3 spans 16 amino acids. From germline, CDR1 is SGHTA and CDR2 FQGNSA. The CDR3 region has the DNA TGTGCCAGCAGCTTAAGTCCTAGCGGGAGAAACAATGAGCAGTTCTTC. Its protein product is CASSLSPSGRNNEQFF.

This clonotype was detected ten times or more. The V call is TRBV29-1, the J call TRBJ2-2, with D unresolved. The V gene's germline CDR1 is SQVTM and CDR2 ANQGSEA. The V and J ends lost 2 bases and 6 bases respectively, with 10 bases between them. The CDR3 totals 13 residues. The CDR3 loop reads CSVELDVPGELFF. CDR3 nucleotides: TGCAGCGTTGAACTAGATGTCCCCGGGGAGCTGTTTTTT.

The chain uses TRBV7-2 and TRBJ1-2; TRBD1 matches 8 bases. Trimming at V came to 4 bases and at J to 9 bases, leaving 13 bases not matched to a gene. The V gene's germline CDR1 is SGHTA and CDR2 FQGNSA. There are 15 residues in the CDR3. CDR3 DNA: TGTGCCAGCAGCTCGGACACCCAGGGGGCCGGGAGCTACACCTTC. Translating gives CASSSDTQGAGSYTF.

This clonotype has more than one count but fewer than ten. V and J are TRBV7-2 and TRBJ2-1; 8 bases fit TRBD2. This CDR3 is built from 11 residues. Germline values: CDR1 SGHTA, CDR2 FQGNSA. Trimming at V came to 5 bases and at J to 10 bases, leaving 1 base not matched to a gene. The CDR3 loop reads CASSPGGEQFF. The DNA for the CDR3 is TGTGCCAGCAGCCCGGGAGGGGAGCAGTTCTTC. Using reference TRBV7-2 and TRBJ2-1 for the parts outside the CDR3, the full variable domain is GAGVSQSPSNKVTEKGKDVELRCDPISGHTALYWYRQSLGQGLEFLIYFQGNSAPDKSGLPSDRFSAERTGGSVSTLTIQRTQQEDSAVYLCASSPGGEQFFGPGTRLTVL.